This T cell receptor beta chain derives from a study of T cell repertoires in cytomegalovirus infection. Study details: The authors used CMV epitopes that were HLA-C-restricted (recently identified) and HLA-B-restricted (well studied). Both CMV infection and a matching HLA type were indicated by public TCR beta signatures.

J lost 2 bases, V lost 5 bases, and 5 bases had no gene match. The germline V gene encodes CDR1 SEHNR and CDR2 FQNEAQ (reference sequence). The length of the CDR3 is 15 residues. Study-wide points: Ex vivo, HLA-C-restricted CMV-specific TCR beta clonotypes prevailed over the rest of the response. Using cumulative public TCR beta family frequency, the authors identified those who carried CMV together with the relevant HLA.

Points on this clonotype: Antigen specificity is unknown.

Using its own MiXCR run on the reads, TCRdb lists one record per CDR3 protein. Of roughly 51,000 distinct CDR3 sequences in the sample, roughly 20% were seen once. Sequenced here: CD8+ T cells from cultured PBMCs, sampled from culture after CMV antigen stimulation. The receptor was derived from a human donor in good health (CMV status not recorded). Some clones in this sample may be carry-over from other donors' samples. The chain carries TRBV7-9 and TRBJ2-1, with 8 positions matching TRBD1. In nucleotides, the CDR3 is TGTGCCAGCAGCCAGGACAGGGCGGCCTACAATGAGCAGTTCTTC. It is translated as CASSQDRAAYNEQFF.